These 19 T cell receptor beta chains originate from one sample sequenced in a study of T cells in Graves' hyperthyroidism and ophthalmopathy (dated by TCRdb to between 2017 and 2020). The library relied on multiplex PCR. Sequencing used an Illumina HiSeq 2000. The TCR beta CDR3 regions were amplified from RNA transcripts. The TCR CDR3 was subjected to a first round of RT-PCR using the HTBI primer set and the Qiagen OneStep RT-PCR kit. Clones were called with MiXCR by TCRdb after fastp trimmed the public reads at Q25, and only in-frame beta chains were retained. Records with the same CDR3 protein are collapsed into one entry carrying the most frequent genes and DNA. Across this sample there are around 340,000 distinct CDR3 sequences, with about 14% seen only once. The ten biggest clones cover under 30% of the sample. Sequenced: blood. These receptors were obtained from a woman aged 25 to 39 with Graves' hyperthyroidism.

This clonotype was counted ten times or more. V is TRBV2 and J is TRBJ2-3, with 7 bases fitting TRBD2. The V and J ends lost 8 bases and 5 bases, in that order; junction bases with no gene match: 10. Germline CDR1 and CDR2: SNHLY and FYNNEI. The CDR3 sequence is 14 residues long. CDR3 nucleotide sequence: TGTGCCAGCCAGAACCCGATAGCGGGAGATACGCAGTATTTT. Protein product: CASQNPIAGDTQYF. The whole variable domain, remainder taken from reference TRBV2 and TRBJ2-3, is EPEVTQTPSHQVTQMGQEVILRCVPISNHLYFYWYRQILGQKVEFLVSFYNNEISEKSEIFDDQFSVERPDGSNFTLKIRSTKLEDSAMYFCASQNPIAGDTQYFGPGTRLTVL.

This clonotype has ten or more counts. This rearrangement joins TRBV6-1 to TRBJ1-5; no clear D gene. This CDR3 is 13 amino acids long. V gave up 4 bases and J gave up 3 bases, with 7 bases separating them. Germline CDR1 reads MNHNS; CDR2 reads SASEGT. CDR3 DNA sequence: TGTGCCAGCAGTGGGCGGAACAATCAGCCCCAGCATTTT. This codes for CASSGRNNQPQHF.

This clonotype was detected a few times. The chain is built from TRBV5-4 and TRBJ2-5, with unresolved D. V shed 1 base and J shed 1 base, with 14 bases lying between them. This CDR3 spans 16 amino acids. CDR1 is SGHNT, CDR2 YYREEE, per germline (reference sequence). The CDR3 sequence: CASSLRFEHLQETQYF. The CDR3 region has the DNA TGTGCCAGCAGCTTGAGGTTCGAACACCTCCAAGAGACCCAGTACTTC.

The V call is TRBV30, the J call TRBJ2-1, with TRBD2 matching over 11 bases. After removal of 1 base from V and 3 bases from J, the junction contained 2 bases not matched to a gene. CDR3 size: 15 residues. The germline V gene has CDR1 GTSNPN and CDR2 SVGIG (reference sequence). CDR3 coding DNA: TGTGCCTGGAGTGCCGGGACTAGCGGCTACAATGAGCAGTTCTTC. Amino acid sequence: CAWSAGTSGYNEQFF. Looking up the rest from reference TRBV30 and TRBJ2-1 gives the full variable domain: SQTIHQWPATLVQPVGSPLSLECTVEGTSNPNLYWYRQAAGRGLQLLFYSVGIGQISSEVPQNLSASRPQDRQFILSSKKLLLSDSGFYLCAWSAGTSGYNEQFFGPGTRLTVL.

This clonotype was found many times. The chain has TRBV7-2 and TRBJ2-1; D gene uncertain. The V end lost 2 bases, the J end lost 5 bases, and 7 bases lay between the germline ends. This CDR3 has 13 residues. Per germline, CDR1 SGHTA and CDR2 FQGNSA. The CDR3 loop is CASSLFMDNEQFF. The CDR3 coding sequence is TGTGCCAGCAGCTTATTTATGGACAATGAGCAGTTCTTC.

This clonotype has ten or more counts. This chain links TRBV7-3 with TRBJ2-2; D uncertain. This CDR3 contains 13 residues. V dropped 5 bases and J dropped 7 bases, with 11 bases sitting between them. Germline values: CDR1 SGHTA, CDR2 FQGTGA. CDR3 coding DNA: TGTGCCAGCAGCGCCCAGGTTGACGGGGAGCTGTTTTTT. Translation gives CASSAQVDGELFF.

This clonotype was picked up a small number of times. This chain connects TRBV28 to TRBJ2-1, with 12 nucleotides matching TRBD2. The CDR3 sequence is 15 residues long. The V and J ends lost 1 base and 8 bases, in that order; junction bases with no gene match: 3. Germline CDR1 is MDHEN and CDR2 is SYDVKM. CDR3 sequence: CASSLYLAGGYEQFF. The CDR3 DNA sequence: TGTGCCAGCAGTTTATACCTAGCGGGAGGGTATGAGCAGTTCTTC. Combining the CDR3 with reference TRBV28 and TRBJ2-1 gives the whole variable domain DVKVTQSSRYLVKRTGEKVFLECVQDMDHENMFWYRQDPGLGLRLIYFSYDVKMKEKGDIPEGYSVSREKKERFSLILESASTNQTSMYLCASSLYLAGGYEQFFGPGTRLTVL.

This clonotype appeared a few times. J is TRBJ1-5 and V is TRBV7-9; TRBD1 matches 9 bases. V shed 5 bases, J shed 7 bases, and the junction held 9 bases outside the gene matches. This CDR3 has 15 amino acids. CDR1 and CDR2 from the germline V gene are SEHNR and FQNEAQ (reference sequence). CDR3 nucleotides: TGTGCCAGCAGCCCCGGGACAGGGTTCGGCCAGCCCCAGCATTTT. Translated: CASSPGTGFGQPQHF. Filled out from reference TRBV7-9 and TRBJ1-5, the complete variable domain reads DTGVSQNPRHKITKRGQNVTFRCDPISEHNRLYWYRQTLGQGPEFLTYFQNEAQLEKSRLLSDRFSAERPKGSFSTLEIQRTEQGDSAMYLCASSPGTGFGQPQHFGDGTRLSIL.

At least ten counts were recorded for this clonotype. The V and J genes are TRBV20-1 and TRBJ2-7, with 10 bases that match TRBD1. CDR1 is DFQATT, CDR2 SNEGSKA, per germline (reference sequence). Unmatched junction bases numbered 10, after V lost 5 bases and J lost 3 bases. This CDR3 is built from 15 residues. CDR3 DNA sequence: TGCAGTGCTCCGATTCCGGGACAGGGGCTCTACGAGCAGTACTTC. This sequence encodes CSAPIPGQGLYEQYF.

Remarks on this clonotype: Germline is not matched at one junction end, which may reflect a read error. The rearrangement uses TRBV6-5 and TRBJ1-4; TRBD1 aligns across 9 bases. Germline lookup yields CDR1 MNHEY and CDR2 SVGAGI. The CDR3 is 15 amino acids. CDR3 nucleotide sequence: TGTGCCAGCAGTTCCCAGACAGGGGGTAATGAAAAATTGTTTTTT. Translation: CASSSQTGGNEKLFF.

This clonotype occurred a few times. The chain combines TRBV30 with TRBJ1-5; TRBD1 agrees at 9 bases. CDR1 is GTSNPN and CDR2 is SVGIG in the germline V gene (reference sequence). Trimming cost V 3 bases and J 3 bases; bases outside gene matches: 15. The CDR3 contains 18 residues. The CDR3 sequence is CAWSRTTGTGLLNQPQHF. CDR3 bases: TGTGCCTGGAGCCGAACTACCGGGACAGGGTTACTCAATCAGCCCCAGCATTTT.

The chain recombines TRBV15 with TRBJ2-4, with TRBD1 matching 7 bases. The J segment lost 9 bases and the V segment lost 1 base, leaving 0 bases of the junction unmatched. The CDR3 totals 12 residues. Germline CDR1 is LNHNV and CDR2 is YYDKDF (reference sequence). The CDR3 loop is CATSRAGGIQYF. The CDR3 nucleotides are TGTGCCACCAGCAGAGCAGGGGGCATTCAGTACTTC. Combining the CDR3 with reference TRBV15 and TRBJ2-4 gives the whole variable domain DAMVIQNPRYQVTQFGKPVTLSCSQTLNHNVMYWYQQKSSQAPKLLFHYYDKDFNNEADTPDNFQSRRPNTSFCFLDIRSPGLGDTAMYLCATSRAGGIQYFGAGTRLSVL.

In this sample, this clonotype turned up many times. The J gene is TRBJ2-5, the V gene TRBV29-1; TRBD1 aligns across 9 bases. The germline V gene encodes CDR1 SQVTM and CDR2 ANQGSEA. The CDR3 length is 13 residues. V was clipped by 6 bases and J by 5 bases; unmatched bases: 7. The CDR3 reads CSVADRGWETQYF. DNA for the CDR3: TGCAGCGTCGCGGACAGGGGCTGGGAGACCCAGTACTTC.

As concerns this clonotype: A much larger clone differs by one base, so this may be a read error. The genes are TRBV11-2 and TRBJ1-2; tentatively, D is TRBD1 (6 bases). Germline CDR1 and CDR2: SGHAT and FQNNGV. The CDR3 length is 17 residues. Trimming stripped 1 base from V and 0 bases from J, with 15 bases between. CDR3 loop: CASSLVGRGEANYGYTF. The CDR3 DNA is TGTGCCAGCAGCTTAGTGGGCAGGGGAGAAGCTAACTATGGCTACACCTTC. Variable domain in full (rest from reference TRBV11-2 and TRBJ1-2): EAGVAQSPRYKIIEKRQSVAFWCNPISGHATLYWYQQILGQGPKLLIQFQNNGVVDDSQLPKDRFSAERLKGVDSTLKIQPAKLEDSAVYLCASSLVGRGEANYGYTFGSGTRLTVV.

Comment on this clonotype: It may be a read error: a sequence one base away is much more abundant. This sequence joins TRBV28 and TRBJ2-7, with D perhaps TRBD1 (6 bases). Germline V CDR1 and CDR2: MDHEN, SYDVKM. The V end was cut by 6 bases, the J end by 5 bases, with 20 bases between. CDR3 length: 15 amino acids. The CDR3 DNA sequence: TGTGCCAGCAGGGGCAGGGGTACATTTCGTGACGAGCAGTACTTC. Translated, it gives CASRGRGTFRDEQYF.

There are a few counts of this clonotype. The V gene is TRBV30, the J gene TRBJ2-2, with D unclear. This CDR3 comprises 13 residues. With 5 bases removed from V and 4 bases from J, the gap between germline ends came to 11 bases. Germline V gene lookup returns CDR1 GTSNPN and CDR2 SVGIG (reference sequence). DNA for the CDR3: TGTGCCTGGGGGGTACAGCTCACCGGGGAGCTGTTTTTT. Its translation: CAWGVQLTGELFF.

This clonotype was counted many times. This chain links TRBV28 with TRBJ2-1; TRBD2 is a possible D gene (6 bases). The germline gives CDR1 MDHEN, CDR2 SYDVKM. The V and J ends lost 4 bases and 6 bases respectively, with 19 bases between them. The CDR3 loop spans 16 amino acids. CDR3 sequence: CASSSLLASFFNEQFF. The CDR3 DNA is TGTGCCAGCAGTTCCCTACTAGCTAGTTTTTTCAATGAGCAGTTCTTC.

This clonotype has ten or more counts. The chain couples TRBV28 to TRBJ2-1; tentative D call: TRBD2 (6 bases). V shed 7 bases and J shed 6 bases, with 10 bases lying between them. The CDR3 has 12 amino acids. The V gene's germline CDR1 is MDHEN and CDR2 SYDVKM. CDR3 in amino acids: CASNERANEQFF. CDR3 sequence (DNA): TGTGCCAGCAACGAGCGGGCCAATGAGCAGTTCTTC.

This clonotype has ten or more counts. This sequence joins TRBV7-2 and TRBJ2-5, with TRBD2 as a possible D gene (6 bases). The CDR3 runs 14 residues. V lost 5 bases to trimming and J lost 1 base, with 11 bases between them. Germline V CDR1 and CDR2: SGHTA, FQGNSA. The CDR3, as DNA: TGTGCCAGCAGCCTTTGGGGGGTCCAAGAGACCCAGTACTTC. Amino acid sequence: CASSLWGVQETQYF.